The T cell receptor (beta chain) described here comes from a study of T-cell reconstitution after alpha-beta-depleted transplantation in children. Notes on the study in general: Expanded graft clones numbering several hundred reportedly gave rise to alpha-beta T cells about two months after transplant. Day-60 TCRbeta diversity that was high in some patients was derived from surviving recipient T cells and thymic progenitors. A year had passed since transplant, and T-cell counts and diversity by then came mostly from newly produced T cells.

The authors prepared the TCRbeta library with unique molecular identifiers. MiXCR, applied by TCRdb to the PCR reads, yields one record per CDR3 protein. The sample has some 180,000 distinct CDR3 sequences, around 7% seen once; the top ten hold just over 5.5%. This clonotype was seen a single time. Its antigen is currently unknown. Specimen: PBMCs, collected before TCRalphabeta/CD19-depleted stem cell transplant. This TCR came from a boy under 10 years old with acute lymphoblastic leukemia, due to receive a stem cell transplant.

This CDR3 is CARPPGQSFGQPQHF. CDR3 bases: TGTGCTAGACCACCGGGACAGAGTTTCGGTCAGCCCCAGCATTTT. The chain is built from TRBV6-7 and TRBJ1-5, with 7 positions matching TRBD1. TRBV6-7 is assigned to the ORF class and has an uncertain function. This CDR3 comprises 15 residues.